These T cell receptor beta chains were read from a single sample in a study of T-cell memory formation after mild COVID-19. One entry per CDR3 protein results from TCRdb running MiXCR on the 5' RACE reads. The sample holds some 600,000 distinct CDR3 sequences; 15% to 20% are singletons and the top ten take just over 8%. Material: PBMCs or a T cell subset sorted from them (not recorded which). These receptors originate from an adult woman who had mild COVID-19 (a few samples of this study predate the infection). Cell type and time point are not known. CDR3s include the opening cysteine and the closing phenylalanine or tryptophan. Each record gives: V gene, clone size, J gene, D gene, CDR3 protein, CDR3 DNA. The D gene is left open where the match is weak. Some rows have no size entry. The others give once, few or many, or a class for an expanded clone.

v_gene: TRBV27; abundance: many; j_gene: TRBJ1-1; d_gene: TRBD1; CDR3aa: CASSSTGGGTEAFF; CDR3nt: TGTGCCAGCAGTTCGACAGGGGGCGGAACTGAAGCTTTCTTT
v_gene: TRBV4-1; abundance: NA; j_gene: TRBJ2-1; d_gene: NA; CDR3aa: CASSQDRGIHNNEQFF; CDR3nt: TGCGCCAGCAGCCAAGATCGCGGGATCCACAACAATGAGCAGTTCTTC
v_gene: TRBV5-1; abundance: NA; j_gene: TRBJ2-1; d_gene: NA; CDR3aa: CASRPGTSSNNEQFF; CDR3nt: TGCGCCAGCAGACCCGGGACTTCTTCTAACAATGAGCAGTTCTTC
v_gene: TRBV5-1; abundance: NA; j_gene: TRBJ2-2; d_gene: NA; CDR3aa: CASSREAAGELFF; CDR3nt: TGCGCCAGCAGCCGTGAAGCGGCCGGGGAGCTGTTTTTT
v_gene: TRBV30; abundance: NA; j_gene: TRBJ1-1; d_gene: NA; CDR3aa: CASLQGFGNTEAFF; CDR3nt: TGTGCCTCACTGCAGGGGTTCGGGAACACTGAAGCTTTCTTT
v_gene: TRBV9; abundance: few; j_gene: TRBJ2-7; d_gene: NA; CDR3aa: CASSAHEDSSSYEQYF; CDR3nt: TGTGCCAGCAGCGCCCATGAGGACTCGAGCTCCTACGAGCAGTACTTC
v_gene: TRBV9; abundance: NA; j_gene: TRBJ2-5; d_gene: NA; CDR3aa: CASSSDTETQYF; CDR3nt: TGTGCCAGCAGCTCCGATACAGAGACCCAGTACTTC
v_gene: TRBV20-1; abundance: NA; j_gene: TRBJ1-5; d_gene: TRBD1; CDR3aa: CSARVDRVGLGDQPQHF; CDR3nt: TGCAGTGCTAGAGTGGACAGGGTGGGATTGGGCGATCAGCCCCAGCATTTT
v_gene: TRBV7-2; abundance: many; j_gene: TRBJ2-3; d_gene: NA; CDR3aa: CASSLVTASTDTQYF; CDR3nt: TGTGCCAGCAGCTTAGTGACAGCTAGCACAGATACGCAGTATTTT
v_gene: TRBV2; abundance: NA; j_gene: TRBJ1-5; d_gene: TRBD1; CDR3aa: CASRDRGESNQPQHF; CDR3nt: TGTGCCAGCAGGGACAGGGGAGAGAGCAATCAGCCCCAGCATTTT
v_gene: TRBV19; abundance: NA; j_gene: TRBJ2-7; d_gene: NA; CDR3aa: CASRTGRSRDAKTYEQYF; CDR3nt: TGTGCCAGTAGAACGGGCCGATCACGGGACGCCAAAACCTACGAGCAGTACTTC
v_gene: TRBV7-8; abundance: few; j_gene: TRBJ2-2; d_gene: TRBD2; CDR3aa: CASTYPGGLSNTGELFF; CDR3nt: TGTGCCAGCACCTACCCCGGGGGACTATCGAACACCGGGGAGCTGTTTTTT
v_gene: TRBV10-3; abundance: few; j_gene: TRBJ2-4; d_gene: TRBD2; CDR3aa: CAISESASGSKNIQYF; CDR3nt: TGTGCCATCAGTGAGTCTGCTAGCGGTTCCAAAAACATTCAGTACTTC
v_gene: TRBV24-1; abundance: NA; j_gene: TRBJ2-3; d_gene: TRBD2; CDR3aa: CATSEIAGVDTDTQYF; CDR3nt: TGTGCCACCAGTGAAATAGCGGGAGTCGACACAGATACGCAGTATTTT
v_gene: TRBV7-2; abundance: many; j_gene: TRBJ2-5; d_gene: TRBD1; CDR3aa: CASSIDRALKTQYF; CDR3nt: TGTGCCAGCAGCATCGACAGGGCGCTAAAGACCCAGTACTTC
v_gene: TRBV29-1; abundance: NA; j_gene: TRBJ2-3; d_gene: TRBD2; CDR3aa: CSVGGVWAGGADTQYF; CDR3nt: TGCAGCGTTGGAGGAGTCTGGGCGGGGGGGGCAGATACGCAGTATTTT
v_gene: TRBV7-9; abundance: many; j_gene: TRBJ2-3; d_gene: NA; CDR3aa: CASSYSTDTQYF; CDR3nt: TGTGCCAGCAGTTACTCGACAGATACGCAGTATTTT
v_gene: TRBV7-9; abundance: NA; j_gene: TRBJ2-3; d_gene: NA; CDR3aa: CASSQRSGGGDTQYF; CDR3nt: TGTGCCAGCAGCCAGAGGTCCGGGGGTGGTGATACGCAGTATTTT
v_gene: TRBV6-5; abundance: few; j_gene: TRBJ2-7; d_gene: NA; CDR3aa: CASRGGTDSYEQYF; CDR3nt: TGTGCCAGTCGAGGCGGGACAGACTCCTACGAGCAGTACTTC
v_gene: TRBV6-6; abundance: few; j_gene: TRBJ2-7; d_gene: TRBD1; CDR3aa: CASNPSTGAVEQYF; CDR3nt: TGTGCCAGCAATCCATCGACAGGGGCGGTGGAGCAGTACTTC
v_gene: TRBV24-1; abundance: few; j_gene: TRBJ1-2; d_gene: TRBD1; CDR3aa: CATSDQWTGGYTF; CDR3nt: TGTGCCACCAGTGACCAGTGGACAGGGGGCTACACCTTC
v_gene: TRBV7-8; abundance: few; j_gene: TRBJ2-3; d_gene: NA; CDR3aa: CASQAFGIVPDTQYF; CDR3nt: TGTGCCAGCCAGGCCTTCGGTATAGTTCCAGATACGCAGTATTTT
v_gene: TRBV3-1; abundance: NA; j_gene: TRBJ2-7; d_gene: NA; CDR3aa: CASCMAPGGSYEQYF; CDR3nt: TGTGCCAGCTGCATGGCTCCCGGTGGGTCCTACGAGCAGTACTTC
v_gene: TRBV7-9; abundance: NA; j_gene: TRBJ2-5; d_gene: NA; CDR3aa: CASSFTRTGFQETQYF; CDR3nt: TGTGCCAGCAGCTTCACGCGCACAGGGTTCCAAGAGACCCAGTACTTC
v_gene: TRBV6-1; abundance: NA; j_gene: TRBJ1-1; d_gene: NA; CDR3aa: CASSDYRPGANTEAFF; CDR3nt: TGTGCCAGCAGTGACTACCGACCGGGGGCGAACACTGAAGCTTTCTTT
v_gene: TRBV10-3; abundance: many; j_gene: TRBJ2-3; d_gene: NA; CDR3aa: CAISEPPQDPQYF; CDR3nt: TGTGCCATCAGTGAGCCCCCTCAAGATCCGCAGTATTTT
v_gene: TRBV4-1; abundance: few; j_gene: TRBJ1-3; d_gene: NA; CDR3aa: CASSQVPGPSSGNTIYF; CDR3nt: TGCGCCAGCAGCCAAGTCCCCGGCCCAAGCTCTGGAAACACCATATATTTT
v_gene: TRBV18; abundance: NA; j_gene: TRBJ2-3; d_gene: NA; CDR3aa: CASSQDADTQYF; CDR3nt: TGTGCCAGCTCACAAGACGCAGATACGCAGTATTTT
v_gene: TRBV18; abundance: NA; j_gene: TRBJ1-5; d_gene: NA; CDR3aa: CASSSATVYSNQPQHF; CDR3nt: TGTGCCAGCTCATCAGCCACAGTTTATAGCAATCAGCCCCAGCATTTT
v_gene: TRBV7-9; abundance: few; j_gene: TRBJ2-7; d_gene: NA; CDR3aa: CASSSNEDSGDYYEQYF; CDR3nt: TGTGCCAGCAGCTCTAATGAGGACTCAGGGGATTACTACGAGCAGTACTTC
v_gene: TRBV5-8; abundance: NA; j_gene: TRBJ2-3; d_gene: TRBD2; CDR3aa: CASSSAGEGPWKDTQYF; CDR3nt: TGTGCCAGCAGCTCCGCGGGGGAGGGCCCCTGGAAAGATACGCAGTATTTT
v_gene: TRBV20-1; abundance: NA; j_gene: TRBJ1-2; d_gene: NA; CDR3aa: CSARRDSAYDGYTF; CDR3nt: TGCAGTGCTAGACGAGACAGCGCTTATGATGGCTACACCTTC
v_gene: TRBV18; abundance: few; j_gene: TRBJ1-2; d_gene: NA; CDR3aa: CASSPDVPNYGYTF; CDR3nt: TGTGCCAGCTCACCTGACGTGCCCAACTATGGCTACACCTTC
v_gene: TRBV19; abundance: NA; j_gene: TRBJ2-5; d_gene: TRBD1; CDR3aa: CASTASGGYQKTQYF; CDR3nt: TGTGCCAGTACCGCCTCAGGGGGCTACCAAAAGACCCAGTACTTC
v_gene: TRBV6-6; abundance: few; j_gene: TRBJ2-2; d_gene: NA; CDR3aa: CASTFLQGNTGELFF; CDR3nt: TGTGCCAGCACCTTCCTACAGGGGAACACCGGGGAGCTGTTTTTT
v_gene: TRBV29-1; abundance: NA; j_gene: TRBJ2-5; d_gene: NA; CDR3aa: CSVARVEETQYF; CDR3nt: TGCAGCGTCGCCCGCGTGGAAGAGACCCAGTACTTC
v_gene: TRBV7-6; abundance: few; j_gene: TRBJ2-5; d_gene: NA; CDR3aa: CASSLDSWETQYF; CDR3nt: TGTGCCAGCAGCCTCGACAGCTGGGAGACCCAGTACTTC
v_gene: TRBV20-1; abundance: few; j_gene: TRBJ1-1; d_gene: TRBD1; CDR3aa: CSARDRGVMNTEAFF; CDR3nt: TGCAGTGCTAGGGACAGGGGAGTAATGAACACTGAAGCTTTCTTT
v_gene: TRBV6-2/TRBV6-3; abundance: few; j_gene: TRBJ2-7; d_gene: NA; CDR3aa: CASSWTSRQDEQYF; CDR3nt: TGTGCCAGCAGTTGGACCTCCAGGCAGGACGAGCAGTACTTC
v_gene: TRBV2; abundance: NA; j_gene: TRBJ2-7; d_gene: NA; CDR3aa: CASSEARGTPTYEQYF; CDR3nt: TGTGCCAGCAGTGAAGCGCGCGGGACACCAACCTACGAGCAGTACTTC
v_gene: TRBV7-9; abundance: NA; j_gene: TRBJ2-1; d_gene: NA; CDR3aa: CASSLSLGNEQFF; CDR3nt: TGTGCCAGCAGCTTATCTCTGGGGAATGAGCAGTTCTTC
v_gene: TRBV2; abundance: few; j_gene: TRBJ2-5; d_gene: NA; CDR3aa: CASSYTGGAETQYF; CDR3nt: TGTGCCAGCAGCTATACTGGTGGGGCGGAGACCCAGTACTTC
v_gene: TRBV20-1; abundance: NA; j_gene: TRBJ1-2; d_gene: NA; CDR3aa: CSAPGEAGAGYGYTF; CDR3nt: TGCAGTGCTCCGGGAGAGGCGGGGGCCGGCTATGGCTACACCTTC
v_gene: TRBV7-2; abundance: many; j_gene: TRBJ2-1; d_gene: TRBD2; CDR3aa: CASSSTSGSSGEQFF; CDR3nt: TGTGCCAGCAGCTCGACTAGCGGGTCCAGCGGTGAGCAGTTCTTC
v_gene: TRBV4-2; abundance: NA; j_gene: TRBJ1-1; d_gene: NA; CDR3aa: CASSQDRPETEAFF; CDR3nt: TGTGCCAGCAGCCAAGATCGGCCGGAGACTGAAGCTTTCTTT
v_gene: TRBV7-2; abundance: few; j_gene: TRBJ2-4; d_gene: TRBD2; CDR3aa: CASSLVAASGGAGIQYF; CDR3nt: TGTGCCAGCAGCTTAGTAGCGGCTAGCGGGGGGGCAGGAATTCAGTACTTC
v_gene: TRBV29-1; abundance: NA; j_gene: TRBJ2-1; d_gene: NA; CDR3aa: CSVRGERGNEQFF; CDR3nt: TGCAGCGTGAGGGGTGAAAGGGGCAATGAGCAGTTCTTC